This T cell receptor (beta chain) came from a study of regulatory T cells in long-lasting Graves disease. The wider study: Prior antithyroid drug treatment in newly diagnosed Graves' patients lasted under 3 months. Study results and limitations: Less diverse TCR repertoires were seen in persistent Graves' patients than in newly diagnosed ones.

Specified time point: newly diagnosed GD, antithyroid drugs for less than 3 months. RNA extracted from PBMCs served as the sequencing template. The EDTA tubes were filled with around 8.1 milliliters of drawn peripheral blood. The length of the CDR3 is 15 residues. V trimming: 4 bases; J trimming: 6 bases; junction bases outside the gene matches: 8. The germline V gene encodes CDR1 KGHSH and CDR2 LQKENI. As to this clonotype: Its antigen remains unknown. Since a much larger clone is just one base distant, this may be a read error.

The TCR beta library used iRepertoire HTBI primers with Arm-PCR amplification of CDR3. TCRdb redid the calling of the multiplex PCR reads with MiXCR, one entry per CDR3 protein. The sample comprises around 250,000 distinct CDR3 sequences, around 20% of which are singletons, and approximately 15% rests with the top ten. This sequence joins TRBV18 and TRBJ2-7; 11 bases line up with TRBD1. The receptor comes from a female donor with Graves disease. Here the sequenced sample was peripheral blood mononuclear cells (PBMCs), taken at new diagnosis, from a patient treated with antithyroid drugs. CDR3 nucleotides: TGTGCCAGCTCACGCTATGGGACAGGGGGAGGCGAGCAGTACTTC. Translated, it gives CASSRYGTGGGEQYF.